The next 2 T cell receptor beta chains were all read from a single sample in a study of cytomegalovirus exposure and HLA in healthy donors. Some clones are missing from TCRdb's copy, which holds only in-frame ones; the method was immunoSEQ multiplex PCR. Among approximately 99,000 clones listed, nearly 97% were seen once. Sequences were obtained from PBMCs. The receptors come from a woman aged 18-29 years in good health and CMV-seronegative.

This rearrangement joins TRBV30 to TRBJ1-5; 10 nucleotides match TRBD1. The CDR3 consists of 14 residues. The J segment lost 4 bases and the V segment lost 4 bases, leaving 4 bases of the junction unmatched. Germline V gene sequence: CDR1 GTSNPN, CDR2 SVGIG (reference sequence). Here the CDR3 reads CAWTPGQGNQPQHF. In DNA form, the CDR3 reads TGTGCCTGGACTCCGGGACAGGGGAATCAGCCCCAGCATTTT. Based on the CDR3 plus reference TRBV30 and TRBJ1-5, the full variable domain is SQTIHQWPATLVQPVGSPLSLECTVEGTSNPNLYWYRQAAGRGLQLLFYSVGIGQISSEVPQNLSASRPQDRQFILSSKKLLLSDSGFYLCAWTPGQGNQPQHFGDGTRLSIL.

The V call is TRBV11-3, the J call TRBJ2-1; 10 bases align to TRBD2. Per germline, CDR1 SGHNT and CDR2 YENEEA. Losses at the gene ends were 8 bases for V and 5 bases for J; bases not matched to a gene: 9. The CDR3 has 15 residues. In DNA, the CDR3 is TGTGCCAGCGCATCCAGCGGGGGGGCCCACAATGAGCAGTTCTTC. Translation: CASASSGGAHNEQFF.